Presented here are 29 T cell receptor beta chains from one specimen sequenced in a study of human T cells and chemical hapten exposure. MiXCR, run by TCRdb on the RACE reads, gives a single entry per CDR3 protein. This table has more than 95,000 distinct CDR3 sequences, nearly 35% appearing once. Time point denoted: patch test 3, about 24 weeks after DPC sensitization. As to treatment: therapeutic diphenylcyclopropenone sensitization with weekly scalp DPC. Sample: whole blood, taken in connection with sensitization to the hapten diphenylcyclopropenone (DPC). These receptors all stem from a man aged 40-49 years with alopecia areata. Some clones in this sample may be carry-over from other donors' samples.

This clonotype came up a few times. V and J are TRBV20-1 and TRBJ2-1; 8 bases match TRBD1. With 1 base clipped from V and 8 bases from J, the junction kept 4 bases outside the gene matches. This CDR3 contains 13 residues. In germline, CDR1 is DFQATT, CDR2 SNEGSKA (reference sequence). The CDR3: CSARGQGLDEQFF. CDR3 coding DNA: TGCAGTGCTAGAGGACAGGGGTTGGATGAGCAGTTCTTC.

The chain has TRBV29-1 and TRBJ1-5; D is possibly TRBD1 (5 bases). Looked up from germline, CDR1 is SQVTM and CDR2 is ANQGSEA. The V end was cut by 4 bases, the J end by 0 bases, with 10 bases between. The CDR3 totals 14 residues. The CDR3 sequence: CSVVAGNSNQPQHF. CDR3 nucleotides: TGCAGCGTTGTGGCAGGGAATAGCAATCAGCCCCAGCATTTT.

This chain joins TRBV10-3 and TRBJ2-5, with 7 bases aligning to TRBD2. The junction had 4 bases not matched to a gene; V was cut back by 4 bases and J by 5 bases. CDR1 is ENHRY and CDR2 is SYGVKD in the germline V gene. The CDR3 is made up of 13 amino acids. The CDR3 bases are TGTGCCATCAGTGCACTAGCGCCGGAGACCCAGTACTTC. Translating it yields CAISALAPETQYF.

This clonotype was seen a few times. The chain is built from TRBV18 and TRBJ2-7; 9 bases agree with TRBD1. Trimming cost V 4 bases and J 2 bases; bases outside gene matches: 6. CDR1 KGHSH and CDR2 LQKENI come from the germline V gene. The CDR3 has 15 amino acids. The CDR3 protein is CASSLGTGRTYEQYV. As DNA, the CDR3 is TGTGCCAGCTCACTAGGGACAGGGCGTACCTACGAGCAGTACGTC.

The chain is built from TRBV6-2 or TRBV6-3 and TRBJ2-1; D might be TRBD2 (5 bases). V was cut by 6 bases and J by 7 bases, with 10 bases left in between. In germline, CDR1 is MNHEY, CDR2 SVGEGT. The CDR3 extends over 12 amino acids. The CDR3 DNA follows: TGTGCCAGCAGAACTAGTGGAAATGAGCAGTTCTTC. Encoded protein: CASRTSGNEQFF.

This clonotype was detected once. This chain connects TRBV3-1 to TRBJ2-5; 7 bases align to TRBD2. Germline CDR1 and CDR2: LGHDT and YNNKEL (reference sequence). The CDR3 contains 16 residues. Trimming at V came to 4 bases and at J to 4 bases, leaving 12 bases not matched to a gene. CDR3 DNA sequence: TGTGCCAGCAGCCTGACCGGGACTAAGTTCTTAGAGACCCAGTACTTC. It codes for CASSLTGTKFLETQYF.

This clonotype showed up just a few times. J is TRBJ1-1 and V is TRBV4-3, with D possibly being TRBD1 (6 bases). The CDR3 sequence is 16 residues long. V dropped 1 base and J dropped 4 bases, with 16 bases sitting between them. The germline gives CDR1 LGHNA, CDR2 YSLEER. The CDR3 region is CASSQVQGVGITEAFF. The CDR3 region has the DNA TGCGCCAGCAGCCAAGTACAGGGTGTGGGGATCACTGAAGCTTTCTTT.

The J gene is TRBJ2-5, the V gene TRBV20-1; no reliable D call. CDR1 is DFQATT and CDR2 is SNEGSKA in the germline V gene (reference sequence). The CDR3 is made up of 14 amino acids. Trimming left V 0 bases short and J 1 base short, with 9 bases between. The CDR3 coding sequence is TGCAGTGCTAGAGATCGGTACTTCCAAGAGACCCAGTACTTC. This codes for CSARDRYFQETQYF.

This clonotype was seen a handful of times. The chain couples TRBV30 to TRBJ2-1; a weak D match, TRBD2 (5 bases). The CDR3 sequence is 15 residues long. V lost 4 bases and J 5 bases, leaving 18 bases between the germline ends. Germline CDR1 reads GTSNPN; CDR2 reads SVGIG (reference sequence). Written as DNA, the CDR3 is TGTGCCTGGATAGATCCCGGACTTCGGAACAATGAGCAGTTCTTC. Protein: CAWIDPGLRNNEQFF.

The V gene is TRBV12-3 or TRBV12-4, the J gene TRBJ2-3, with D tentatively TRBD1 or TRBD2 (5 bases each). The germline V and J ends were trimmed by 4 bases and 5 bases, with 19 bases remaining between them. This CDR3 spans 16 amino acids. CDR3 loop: CASSSQPLGGKDTQYF. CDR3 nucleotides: TGTGCCAGCAGTTCCCAACCCCTTGGGGGTAAAGATACGCAGTATTTT.

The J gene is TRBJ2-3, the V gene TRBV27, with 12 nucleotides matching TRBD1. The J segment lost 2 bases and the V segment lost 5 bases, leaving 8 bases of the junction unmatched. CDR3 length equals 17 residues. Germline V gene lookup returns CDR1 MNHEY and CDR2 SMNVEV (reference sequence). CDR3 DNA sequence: TGTGCCAGCAGTCCTATAGGGACAGGGGGCCCCACAGATACGCAGTATTTT. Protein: CASSPIGTGGPTDTQYF.

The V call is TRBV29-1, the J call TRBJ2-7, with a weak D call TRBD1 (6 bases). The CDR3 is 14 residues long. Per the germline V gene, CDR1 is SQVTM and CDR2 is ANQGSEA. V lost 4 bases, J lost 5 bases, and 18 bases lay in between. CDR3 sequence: CSVGGTGSLDEQYF. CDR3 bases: TGCAGCGTTGGGGGAACAGGGTCCCTCGACGAGCAGTACTTC.

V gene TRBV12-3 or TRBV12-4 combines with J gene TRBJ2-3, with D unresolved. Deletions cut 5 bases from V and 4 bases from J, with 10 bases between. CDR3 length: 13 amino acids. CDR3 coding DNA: TGTGCCAGCAGTCTTCCCCCCCCAGATACGCAGTATTTT. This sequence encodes CASSLPPPDTQYF.

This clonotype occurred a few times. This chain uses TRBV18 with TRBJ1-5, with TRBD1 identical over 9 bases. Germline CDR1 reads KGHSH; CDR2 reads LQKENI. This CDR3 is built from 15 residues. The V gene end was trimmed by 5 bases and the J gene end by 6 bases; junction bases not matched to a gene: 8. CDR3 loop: CASSGGTGSGQPQHF. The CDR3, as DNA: TGTGCCAGCTCAGGAGGGACAGGGTCGGGTCAGCCCCAGCATTTT.

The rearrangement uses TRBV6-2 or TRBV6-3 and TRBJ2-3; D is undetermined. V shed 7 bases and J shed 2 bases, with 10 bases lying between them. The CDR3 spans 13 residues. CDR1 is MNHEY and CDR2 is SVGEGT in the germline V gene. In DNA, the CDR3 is TGTGCCAGCAAAGTGGATCACACAGATACGCAGTATTTT. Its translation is CASKVDHTDTQYF.

The DNA for the CDR3 is TGTGCCAGCAGTGAAACCCCGACTTACAATGAGCAGTTCTTC. It encodes CASSETPTYNEQFF. The chain employs TRBV2 and TRBJ2-1; D is uncertain. The ends were cut back, 2 bases at V and 4 bases at J, with 9 bases in the middle. The CDR3 has 14 amino acids. Germline CDR1 SNHLY, CDR2 FYNNEI.

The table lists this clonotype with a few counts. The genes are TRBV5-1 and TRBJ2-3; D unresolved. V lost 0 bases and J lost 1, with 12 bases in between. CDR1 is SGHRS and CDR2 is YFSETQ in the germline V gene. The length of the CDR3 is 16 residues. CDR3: CASSLGRNPGTDTQYF. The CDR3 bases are TGCGCCAGCAGCTTGGGACGTAACCCCGGCACAGATACGCAGTATTTT.

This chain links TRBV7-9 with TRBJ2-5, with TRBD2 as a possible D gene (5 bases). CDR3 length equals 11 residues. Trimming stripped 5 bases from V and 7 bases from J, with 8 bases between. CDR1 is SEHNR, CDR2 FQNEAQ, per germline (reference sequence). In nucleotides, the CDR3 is TGTGCCAGCAGCCCCGGAGGGACCCAGTACTTC. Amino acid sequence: CASSPGGTQYF. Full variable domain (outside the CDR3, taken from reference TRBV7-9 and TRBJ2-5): DTGVSQNPRHKITKRGQNVTFRCDPISEHNRLYWYRQTLGQGPEFLTYFQNEAQLEKSRLLSDRFSAERPKGSFSTLEIQRTEQGDSAMYLCASSPGGTQYFGPGTRLLVL.

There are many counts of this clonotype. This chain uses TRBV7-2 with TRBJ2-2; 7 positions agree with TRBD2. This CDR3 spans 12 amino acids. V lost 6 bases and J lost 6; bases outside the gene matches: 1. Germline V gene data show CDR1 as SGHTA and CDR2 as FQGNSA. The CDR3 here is CASRGGPGELFF. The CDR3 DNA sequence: TGTGCCAGCAGGGGAGGGCCCGGGGAGCTGTTTTTT.

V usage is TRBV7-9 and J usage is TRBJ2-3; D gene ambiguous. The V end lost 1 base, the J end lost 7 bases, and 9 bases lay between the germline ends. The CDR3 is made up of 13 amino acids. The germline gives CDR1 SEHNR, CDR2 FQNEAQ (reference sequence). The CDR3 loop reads CASSLEVVYTQYF. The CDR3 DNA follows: TGTGCCAGCAGCTTAGAGGTTGTGTATACGCAGTATTTT.

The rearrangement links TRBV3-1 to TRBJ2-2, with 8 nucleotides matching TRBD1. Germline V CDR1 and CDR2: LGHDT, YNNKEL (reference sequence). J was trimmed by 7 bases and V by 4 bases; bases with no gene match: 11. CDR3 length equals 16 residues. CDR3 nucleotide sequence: TGTGCCAGCAGCCCGCGAAGGACAGGGTATGGCGGGGAGCTGTTTTTT. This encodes CASSPRRTGYGGELFF.

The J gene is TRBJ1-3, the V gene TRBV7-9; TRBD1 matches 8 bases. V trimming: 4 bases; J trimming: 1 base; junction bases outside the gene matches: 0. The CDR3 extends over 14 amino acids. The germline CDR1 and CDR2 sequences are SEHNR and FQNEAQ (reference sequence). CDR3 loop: CASSWDRSGNTIYF. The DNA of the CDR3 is TGTGCCAGCAGCTGGGACAGGTCTGGAAACACCATATATTTT.

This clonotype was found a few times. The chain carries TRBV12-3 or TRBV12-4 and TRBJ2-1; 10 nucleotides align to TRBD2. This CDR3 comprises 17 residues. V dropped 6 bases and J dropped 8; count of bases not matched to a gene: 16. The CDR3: CASSPSSGRPGQDEQFF. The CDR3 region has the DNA TGTGCCAGCAGCCCCTCTAGCGGGAGACCGGGTCAGGATGAGCAGTTCTTC.

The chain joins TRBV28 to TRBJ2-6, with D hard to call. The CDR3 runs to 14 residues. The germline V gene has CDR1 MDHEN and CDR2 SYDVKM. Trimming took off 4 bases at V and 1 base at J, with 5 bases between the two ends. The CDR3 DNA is TGTGCCAGCAGTTATGTGTCTGGGGCCAACGTCCTGACTTTC. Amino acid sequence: CASSYVSGANVLTF. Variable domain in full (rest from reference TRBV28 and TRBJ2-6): DVKVTQSSRYLVKRTGEKVFLECVQDMDHENMFWYRQDPGLGLRLIYFSYDVKMKEKGDIPEGYSVSREKKERFSLILESASTNQTSMYLCASSYVSGANVLTFGAGSRLTVL.

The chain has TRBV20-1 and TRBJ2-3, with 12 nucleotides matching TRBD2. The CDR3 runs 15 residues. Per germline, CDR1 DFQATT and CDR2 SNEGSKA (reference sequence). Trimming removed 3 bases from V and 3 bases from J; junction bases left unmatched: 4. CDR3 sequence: CSARSLAGGTDTQYF. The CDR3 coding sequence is TGCAGTGCTAGGTCGCTAGCGGGAGGGACAGATACGCAGTATTTT.

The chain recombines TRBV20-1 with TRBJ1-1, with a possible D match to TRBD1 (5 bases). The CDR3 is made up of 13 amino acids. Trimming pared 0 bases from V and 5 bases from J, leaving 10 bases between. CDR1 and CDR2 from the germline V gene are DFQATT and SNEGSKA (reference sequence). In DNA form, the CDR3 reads TGCAGTGCTAGAGATGGGCGGGGGACTGAAGCTTTCTTT. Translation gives CSARDGRGTEAFF.

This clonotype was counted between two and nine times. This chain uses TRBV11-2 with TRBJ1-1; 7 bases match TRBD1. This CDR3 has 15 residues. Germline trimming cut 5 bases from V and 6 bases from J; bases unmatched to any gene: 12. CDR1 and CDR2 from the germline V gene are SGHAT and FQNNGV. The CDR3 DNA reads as TGTGCCAGCAGCCCCGAGGGCAGGGGGAGGGCTGAAGCTTTCTTT. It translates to CASSPEGRGRAEAFF.

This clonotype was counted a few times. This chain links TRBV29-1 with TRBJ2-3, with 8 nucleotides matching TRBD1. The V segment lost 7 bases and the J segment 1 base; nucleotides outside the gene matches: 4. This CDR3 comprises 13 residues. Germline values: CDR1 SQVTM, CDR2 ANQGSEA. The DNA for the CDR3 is TGCAGCGCCAGGGGGCCCGGCACAGATACGCAGTATTTT. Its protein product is CSARGPGTDTQYF.

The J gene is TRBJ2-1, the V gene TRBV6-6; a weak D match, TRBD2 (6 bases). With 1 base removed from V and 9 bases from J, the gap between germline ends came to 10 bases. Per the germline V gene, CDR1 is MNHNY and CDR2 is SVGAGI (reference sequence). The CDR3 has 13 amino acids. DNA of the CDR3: TGTGCCAGCAGTTACTTTGGGGGGATTGAGCAGTTCTTC. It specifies CASSYFGGIEQFF.